The clone carrying this T cell receptor beta chain was detected ten times or more. This entry belongs to a study of regulatory T cells in long-lasting Graves disease. HTBI primers from iRepertoire and Arm-PCR of CDR3 regions yielded the TCR beta libraries. TCRdb recomputed calls from the multiplex PCR reads with MiXCR, one row per CDR3 protein. The data contain some 470,000 distinct CDR3 sequences, 20% to 25% of them singletons. Germline CDR1 LNHNV, CDR2 YYDKDF (reference sequence). V shed 1 base and J 5 bases; nucleotides not matched to a gene: 10. CDR3 size: 16 residues. Indicated time point: persistent/refractory GD, antithyroid drugs over 5 years with positive TRAb. From PBMCs, RNA was extracted and then used to make the TCR library.

The chain links TRBV15 to TRBJ1-1; 7 bases line up with TRBD1. The TCR comes from a female donor with Graves disease. Here the sequenced sample was peripheral blood mononuclear cells (PBMCs), taken when the disease was refractory, from a patient treated with antithyroid drugs. CDR3 nucleotide sequence: TGTGCCACCAGCAGAGTATACGAGGGGGCAGATACTGAAGCTTTCTTT. Translated: CATSRVYEGADTEAFF. Full variable domain (missing parts from reference TRBV15 and TRBJ1-1): DAMVIQNPRYQVTQFGKPVTLSCSQTLNHNVMYWYQQKSSQAPKLLFHYYDKDFNNEADTPDNFQSRRPNTSFCFLDIRSPGLGDTAMYLCATSRVYEGADTEAFFGQGTRLTVV.